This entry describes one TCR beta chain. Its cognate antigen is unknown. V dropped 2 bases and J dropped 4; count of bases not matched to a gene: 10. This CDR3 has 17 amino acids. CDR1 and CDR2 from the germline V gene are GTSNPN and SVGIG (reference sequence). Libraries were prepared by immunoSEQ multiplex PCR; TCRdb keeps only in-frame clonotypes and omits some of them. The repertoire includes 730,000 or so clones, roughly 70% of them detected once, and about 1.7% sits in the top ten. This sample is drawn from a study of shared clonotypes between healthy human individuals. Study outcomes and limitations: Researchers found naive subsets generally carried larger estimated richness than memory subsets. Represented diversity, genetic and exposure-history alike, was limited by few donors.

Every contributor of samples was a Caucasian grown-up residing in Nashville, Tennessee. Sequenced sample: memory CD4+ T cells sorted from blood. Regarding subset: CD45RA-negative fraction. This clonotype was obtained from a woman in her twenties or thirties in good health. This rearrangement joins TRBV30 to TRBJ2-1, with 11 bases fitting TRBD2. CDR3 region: CAWSTLVAGGRYNEQFF. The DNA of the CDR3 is TGTGCCTGGAGTACCCTCGTAGCGGGAGGGAGATACAATGAGCAGTTCTTC.